A selection of T cell receptor beta chains follows, all from one sample in a study of OX40 agonist ivuxolimab in advanced cancers. Assay: immunoSEQ multiplex PCR; the TCRdb copy retains only in-frame clones and omits some. The sample consists of more than 45,000 clones, 90% to 95% of them appearing once. This specimen was CD4+ or CD8+ T cells sorted from blood, taken in a trial of the OX40 agonist ivuxolimab. The receptors originated from an adult with an advanced solid tumor such as melanoma, head and neck, liver or kidney cancer. Each CDR3 is given with its conserved first and last residue.

CASSSGTPYNEQFF,14,TRBV19
CASSPLTNSYEQYF,14,TRBV5-4
CSVEGLRDTQYF,12,TRBV29-1
CASSYPGELFF,11,TRBV6-6
CAWSVTGGPQPQFF,14,TRBV30
CASSLGRTGGGYEQYF,16,TRBV27
CASSLDRYQETQYF,14,TRBV5-5
CAWSSGSTDTQYF,13,TRBV30
CSAPRGYEQYF,11,TRBV20-1
CASSVEPASSYNEQFF,16,TRBV9
CASSVEGAGSEAFF,14,TRBV9
CASSFGWTANTGELFF,16,TRBV5-4
CASSLGAGGRDEQYF,15,TRBV13
CASRPLAGANYEQYF,15,TRBV27
CASSMGTGYNEQFF,14,TRBV19
CASSLGPAARDLFYGYTF,18,TRBV5-1
CASSPTGVSYEQYF,14,TRBV14
CASSSLAGPYEQYF,14,TRBV27
CASSSALPYNEQFF,14,TRBV27
CASSPWTGGSDTQYF,15,TRBV2
CASSQDPTSGFRGETQYF,18,TRBV4-1
CASRISGRFEQFF,13,TRBV6-5
CASRNGNEQFF,11,TRBV5-1
CASSPGQNTEAFF,13,TRBV7-9
CASSLEAGGEETQYF,15,TRBV7-6
CASSQNTGQGYEQYF,15,TRBV4-1
CASSLAGGAYNEQFF,15,TRBV7-6
CASSQRDIPTNEKLFF,16,TRBV4-1
CASSSGAEAFF,11,TRBV6-4
CASSLSQGFGDEQYF,15,TRBV7-9
CASSGGGEQFF,11,TRBV25-1
CASREASTDTQYF,13,TRBV7-9
CAWSVLGLGTQYF,13,TRBV30
CASSIGQGNTEAFF,14,TRBV19
CASTGLNQREKTGELFF,17,TRBV28
CASSPPFEQGRNQLNTEAFF,20,TRBV18
CASRPGRGAGELFF,14,TRBV19
CASSQRWEPNQPQHF,15,TRBV4-1
CASSLYSGSRETQYF,15,TRBV19
CASSPRVSGDAGEQFF,16,TRBV28
CASRWDSGSYEQYF,14,TRBV5-1
CASSLSGVYNEQFF,14,TRBV28
CASSPWTGSKETQYF,15,TRBV6-5
CASSMTSGRANEQFF,15,TRBV27
CASRSTFSGNTIYF,14,TRBV28
CATQGLMNTEAFF,13,TRBV10-3
CASSILGGLETQYF,14,TRBV19
CASTGANVLTF,11,TRBV19
CASPKRRPWSSYNEQFF,17,TRBV21-1
CASSLVASEQFF,12,TRBV5-4
CASSELGLYVEQYF,14,TRBV6-1
CASRLTGFYEQYF,13,TRBV6-1
CASSSAGLSTDTQYF,15,TRBV6-5